These 17 T cell receptor beta chains were all obtained from the same sample, sequenced in a study of T cell responses to AZD1222 COVID-19 vaccine. Sequencing was performed with immunoSEQ multiplex PCR; in TCRdb, only in-frame clones are kept and a portion is missing. This table holds roughly 180,000 clones, roughly nine tenths found once. Here the sequenced sample was peripheral blood, taken on day 0 of AZD1222 vaccination. Every receptor here comes from an adult in good health.

The rearrangement links TRBV6-5 to TRBJ2-7, with a weak D call TRBD1 (6 bases). Per germline, CDR1 MNHEY and CDR2 SVGAGI. V dropped 5 bases and J dropped 5 bases, with 19 bases sitting between them. The CDR3 runs to 15 residues. CDR3 protein: CASSTKTGPRNEQYF. DNA of the CDR3: TGTGCCAGCAGTACTAAAACAGGGCCTAGGAACGAGCAGTACTTC.

The chain links TRBV19 to TRBJ2-3; tentatively, D is TRBD2 (6 bases). Germline values: CDR1 LNHDA, CDR2 SQIVND (reference sequence). The CDR3 extends over 16 amino acids. Between the trimmed V and J ends, which lost 2 bases and 1 base, there was a span of 13 bases. The CDR3 bases are TGTGCCAGTAGTATAAGGCGGCGGAGGGGCACAGATACGCAGTATTTT. The encoded protein is CASSIRRRRGTDTQYF.

J is TRBJ2-1 and V is TRBV28; 8 bases line up with TRBD1. Germline trimming cut 6 bases from V and 1 base from J; bases unmatched to any gene: 8. The CDR3 runs 16 residues. The germline CDR1 and CDR2 sequences are MDHEN and SYDVKM. This CDR3 reads CASSPGGVPSYNEQFF. The CDR3 DNA reads as TGTGCCAGCAGCCCAGGGGGCGTGCCGTCCTACAATGAGCAGTTCTTC.

The chain couples TRBV28 to TRBJ1-5, with a possible D match to TRBD1 (6 bases). The CDR3 runs 12 residues. The ends were cut back, 5 bases at V and 9 bases at J, with 11 bases in the middle. The germline gives CDR1 MDHEN, CDR2 SYDVKM. CDR3 protein: CASSLTGRPQHF. The DNA of the CDR3 is TGTGCCAGCAGTCTAACAGGGAGGCCCCAGCATTTT.

V and J are TRBV6-6 and TRBJ2-3; D is perhaps TRBD2 (5 bases). There are 18 residues in the CDR3. Trimming stripped 5 bases from V and 0 bases from J, with 21 bases between. Germline CDR1 reads MNHNY; CDR2 reads SVGAGI (reference sequence). The CDR3 DNA sequence: TGTGCCAGCAGTCCCGGGGTGACTCTACCAACTAGCACAGATACGCAGTATTTT. This sequence encodes CASSPGVTLPTSTDTQYF.

The gene calls are TRBV14 and TRBJ2-1; D uncertain. The ends were cut back, 0 bases at V and 9 bases at J, with 6 bases in the middle. CDR3 length: 12 amino acids. Germline assignment: CDR1 SGHDN and CDR2 FVKESK. CDR3 bases: TGTGCCAGCAGCCAAGAACCGACTGAGCAGTTCTTC. This sequence encodes CASSQEPTEQFF.

This clone has a handful of counts. The chain recombines TRBV7-2 with TRBJ2-7, with TRBD2 matching over 10 bases. CDR1 SGHTA and CDR2 FQGNSA come from the germline V gene. V was clipped by 6 bases and J by 5 bases; unmatched bases: 13. This CDR3 is built from 16 residues. CDR3 loop: CASRQTLAGVVNEQYF. The DNA for the CDR3 is TGTGCCAGCAGACAAACTCTAGCGGGAGTCGTCAACGAGCAGTACTTC.

The rearrangement joins TRBV6-1 to TRBJ1-2; tentatively, D is TRBD1 (6 bases). The CDR3 length is 13 residues. Germline CDR1 and CDR2: MNHNS and SASEGT. Trimming left V 2 bases short and J 9 bases short, with 13 bases between. For the CDR3, the DNA is TGTGCCAGCAGTGAAAGAACAGGGCTGAGCTACACCTTC. Translated: CASSERTGLSYTF.

J is TRBJ2-7 and V is TRBV19; 9 bases agree with TRBD1. Germline lookup yields CDR1 LNHDA and CDR2 SQIVND (reference sequence). This CDR3 contains 16 residues. V shed 6 bases, J shed 6 bases, and the junction held 15 bases outside the gene matches. The CDR3 DNA reads as TGTGCCAGTAGCCCAAAGCGGGGACAGGGTATGGGCGAGCAGTACTTC. Protein product: CASSPKRGQGMGEQYF.

This clone was seen more than once but under ten times. This rearrangement joins TRBV19 to TRBJ1-1; 9 nucleotides match TRBD1. The CDR3 has 17 residues. CDR1 is LNHDA, CDR2 SQIVND, per germline (reference sequence). V shed 5 bases, J shed 1 base, and the junction held 11 bases outside the gene matches. Here the CDR3 DNA reads TGTGCCAGTAGTCCATGGGGACAGGGAGGTGCGAACACTGAAGCTTTCTTT. It specifies CASSPWGQGGANTEAFF. The whole variable domain, filled in from reference TRBV19 and TRBJ1-1, reads DGGITQSPKYLFRKEGQNVTLSCEQNLNHDAMYWYRQDPGQGLRLIYYSQIVNDFQKGDIAEGYSVSREKKESFPLTVTSAQKNPTAFYLCASSPWGQGGANTEAFFGQGTRLTVV.

V and J are TRBV3-1 (or the pseudogene TRBV3-2) and TRBJ2-7, with D perhaps matching TRBD1 (5 bases). V gave up 6 bases and J gave up 4 bases, with 16 bases separating them. In germline, CDR1 is LGHDT, CDR2 YNNKEL (reference sequence). This CDR3 is 14 amino acids long. In DNA form, the CDR3 reads TGTGCCAGCAGTCACCTCCAGGGAACGTACGAGCAGTACTTC. Amino acid sequence: CASSHLQGTYEQYF.

V usage is TRBV5-1 and J usage is TRBJ1-2; 9 nucleotides line up with TRBD1. The CDR3 length is 15 residues. The J segment lost 7 bases and the V segment lost 0 bases, leaving 7 bases of the junction unmatched. Germline loops: CDR1 SGHRS, CDR2 YFSETQ. In nucleotides, the CDR3 is TGCGCCAGCAGCTTGGACTGGACAGGGGAGGGTGGCTACACCTTC. Its protein is CASSLDWTGEGGYTF.

This clone came up once. The rearrangement joins TRBV19 to TRBJ1-5, with D maybe TRBD1 (6 bases). Trimming took 3 bases from V and 3 from J, leaving 18 bases between them. The CDR3 has 17 amino acids. Germline V gives CDR1 LNHDA, CDR2 SQIVND (reference sequence). DNA of the CDR3: TGTGCCAGTAGTATTAAGAACCTCCGACAGGACAATCAGCCCCAGCATTTT. Its protein product is CASSIKNLRQDNQPQHF.

The rearrangement links TRBV7-9 to TRBJ2-1; 9 bases line up with TRBD2. Germline CDR1 SEHNR, CDR2 FQNEAQ (reference sequence). V lost 6 bases and J lost 7; bases outside the gene matches: 10. This CDR3 is built from 15 residues. This CDR3 is CASSVSGRGGNEQFF. CDR3 coding DNA: TGTGCCAGCAGTGTTAGCGGGAGAGGCGGGAATGAGCAGTTCTTC. Complete variable domain (other parts from reference TRBV7-9 and TRBJ2-1): DTGVSQNPRHKITKRGQNVTFRCDPISEHNRLYWYRQTLGQGPEFLTYFQNEAQLEKSRLLSDRFSAERPKGSFSTLEIQRTEQGDSAMYLCASSVSGRGGNEQFFGPGTRLTVL.

The chain is built from TRBV28 and TRBJ1-3; D is uncertain. CDR1 is MDHEN and CDR2 is SYDVKM in the germline V gene. The CDR3 extends over 14 amino acids. V dropped 7 bases and J dropped 3 bases, with 13 bases sitting between them. The CDR3 DNA sequence: TGTGCCAGCAACTCTGATGGCGGTGGAAACACCATATATTTT. It specifies CASNSDGGGNTIYF.

J is TRBJ1-1 and V is TRBV5-6; 8 bases align to TRBD1. The CDR3 contains 14 residues. Germline V lookup: CDR1 SGHDT, CDR2 YYEEEE. V trimming: 4 bases; J trimming: 4 bases; junction bases outside the gene matches: 6. CDR3: CASSRRGLSTEAFF. The CDR3 DNA sequence: TGTGCCAGCAGCCGCAGGGGGCTGAGCACTGAAGCTTTCTTT.

V gene TRBV6-5 combines with J gene TRBJ1-1; no definite D call. Trimming shortened V by 0 bases and J by 2 bases, and 13 bases separated the two germline ends. In germline, CDR1 is MNHEY, CDR2 SVGAGI. The CDR3 runs 16 residues. The CDR3 DNA is TGTGCCAGCAGTTACTCGGCGCGGAGCCGAAACACTGAAGCTTTCTTT. It specifies CASSYSARSRNTEAFF.